This TCR beta chain stems from a study of blood T cell repertoires in COVID-19. Study overall: Specimens from acute and convalescent COVID-19 originated in the United States, Italy and Spain.

V shed 10 bases, J shed 7 bases, and the junction held 12 bases outside the gene matches. Per germline, CDR1 ENHRY and CDR2 SYGVKD. The CDR3 is 13 residues long. Assay used: immunoSEQ multiplex PCR; TCRdb lists only in-frame clones, some missing. In the table there are approximately 120,000 clones, 84% of which are singletons. This clone appeared once. The clonotype originates from a woman aged 45 to 65 with acute or convalescent COVID-19. This sequence joins TRBV10-3 and TRBJ1-2; 7 bases line up with TRBD1. The specimen was peripheral blood. CDR3 nucleotides: TGTGCCACGTTACTAGCAGGGGGAGGTGGCTACACCTTC. Amino acid sequence: CATLLAGGGGYTF.